The 20 T cell receptor beta chains listed next were all sequenced from one sample in a study of T cell responses to AZD1222 COVID-19 vaccine. Data came from immunoSEQ multiplex PCR; TCRdb stores just in-frame clones and leaves some out. The sample holds tens of thousands of clones, 70% to 90% seen once. This sample comprised peripheral blood, obtained on day 0 of AZD1222 vaccination. These receptor sequences come from an adult in good health.

The genes are TRBV9 and TRBJ1-2; D not certain. V gave up 0 bases and J gave up 0 bases, with 9 bases separating them. The CDR3 sequence is 15 residues long. Germline-derived CDR1 and CDR2 are SGDLS and YYNGEE. The CDR3 nucleotides read TGTGCCAGCAGCGTAGATCCGACCCCTAACTATGGCTACACCTTC. As protein: CASSVDPTPNYGYTF. Looking up the rest from reference TRBV9 and TRBJ1-2 gives the full variable domain: DSGVTQTPKHLITATGQRVTLRCSPRSGDLSVYWYQQSLDQGLQFLIQYYNGEERAKGNILERFSAQQFPDLHSELNLSSLELGDSALYFCASSVDPTPNYGYTFGSGTRLTVV.

This rearrangement joins TRBV15 to TRBJ1-1; possible D gene TRBD1, 5 bases. The germline V gene encodes CDR1 LNHNV and CDR2 YYDKDF (reference sequence). V was cut by 0 bases and J by 4 bases, with 12 bases left in between. The CDR3 has 15 residues. Here the CDR3 DNA reads TGTGCCACCAGCAGAGACCCGACAGTCTTCACTGAAGCTTTCTTT. Its protein product is CATSRDPTVFTEAFF.

This rearrangement joins TRBV9 to TRBJ2-2; a weak D match, TRBD2 (5 bases). The V gene lost 4 bases and the J gene lost 2 bases, with 15 bases spanning the gap. The CDR3 extends over 16 amino acids. Germline V lookup: CDR1 SGDLS, CDR2 YYNGEE. The CDR3 sequence: CASSPHPGYNTGELFF. Here the CDR3 DNA reads TGTGCCAGCAGCCCACACCCGGGATATAACACCGGGGAGCTGTTTTTT. The full variable domain, rest sourced from reference TRBV9 and TRBJ2-2, is DSGVTQTPKHLITATGQRVTLRCSPRSGDLSVYWYQQSLDQGLQFLIQYYNGEERAKGNILERFSAQQFPDLHSELNLSSLELGDSALYFCASSPHPGYNTGELFFGEGSRLTVL.

The V call is TRBV7-2, the J call TRBJ1-5; 9 bases line up with TRBD1. This CDR3 contains 17 residues. Germline trimming cut 4 bases from V and 0 bases from J; bases unmatched to any gene: 7. Germline CDR1 and CDR2: SGHTA and FQGNSA. The CDR3 nucleotides read TGTGCCAGCAGCTCAATGGGGGGACAGGGTAGCAATCAGCCCCAGCATTTT. Translating gives CASSSMGGQGSNQPQHF.

The chain employs TRBV15 and TRBJ2-1; TRBD2 aligns across 13 bases. Germline values: CDR1 LNHNV, CDR2 YYDKDF (reference sequence). The CDR3 covers 17 residues. The V and J ends lost 1 base and 5 bases, in that order; junction bases with no gene match: 5. DNA for the CDR3: TGTGCCACCAGCAGAGCAACTAGCGGGGGGGGAAACAATGAGCAGTTCTTC. Amino acids: CATSRATSGGGNNEQFF.

V usage is TRBV2 and J usage is TRBJ2-2; TRBD1 might be the D (7 bases). The CDR3 is 15 amino acids. From germline, CDR1 is SNHLY and CDR2 FYNNEI. Trimming cost V 2 bases and J 7 bases, with 14 bases left between them. The CDR3 reads CASSETRGAVGELFF. CDR3 DNA sequence: TGTGCCAGCAGTGAAACCAGGGGGGCTGTCGGGGAGCTGTTTTTT.

This chain uses TRBV11-3 with TRBJ2-2; 8 bases are a match to TRBD1. The CDR3 is 16 residues long. The junction had 3 bases not matched to a gene; V was cut back by 1 base and J by 2 bases. In germline, CDR1 is SGHNT, CDR2 YENEEA. The CDR3 is CASSLGAGGNTGELFF. CDR3 bases: TGTGCCAGCAGCTTAGGTGCAGGGGGCAACACCGGGGAGCTGTTTTTT. The full variable domain, with the rest looked up from reference TRBV11-3 and TRBJ2-2, is EAGVVQSPRYKIIEKKQPVAFWCNPISGHNTLYWYLQNLGQGPELLIRYENEEAVDDSQLPKDRFSAERLKGVDSTLKIQPAELGDSAVYLCASSLGAGGNTGELFFGEGSRLTVL.

This chain uses TRBV18 with TRBJ1-1; 7 bases map to TRBD1. The V segment lost 3 bases and the J segment 1 base; nucleotides outside the gene matches: 5. CDR3 length equals 15 residues. Germline loops: CDR1 KGHSH, CDR2 LQKENI. This chain's CDR3 is CASSPADRENTEAFF. CDR3 bases: TGTGCCAGCTCACCGGCCGACAGGGAGAACACTGAAGCTTTCTTT.

CDR3 nucleotide sequence: TGTGCCAGCTCACCCCCGGACACCACAGATACGCAGTATTTT. Translation: CASSPPDTTDTQYF. The V gene is TRBV18, the J gene TRBJ2-3, with D possibly matching TRBD1 (5 bases). CDR3 length: 14 amino acids. CDR1 is KGHSH, CDR2 LQKENI, per germline. V was shortened by 3 bases and J by 2 bases, with 9 bases between the two germline ends. Based on the CDR3 plus reference TRBV18 and TRBJ2-3, the full variable domain is NAGVMQNPRHLVRRRGQEARLRCSPMKGHSHVYWYRQLPEEGLKFMVYLQKENIIDESGMPKERFSAEFPKEGPSILRIQQVVRGDSAAYFCASSPPDTTDTQYFGPGTRLTVL.

J is TRBJ2-3 and V is TRBV9, with D maybe TRBD2 (6 bases). The CDR3 loop spans 15 amino acids. Germline V lookup: CDR1 SGDLS, CDR2 YYNGEE. Trimming stripped 0 bases from V and 5 bases from J, with 13 bases between. CDR3 nucleotide sequence: TGTGCCAGCAGCGTAGCGGGCGGGGAAGGAGATACGCAGTATTTT. Translation gives CASSVAGGEGDTQYF.

V and J are TRBV6-7 and TRBJ1-5; D not resolved. TRBV6-7 is an ORF; its function is uncertain. Trimming cost V 6 bases and J 4 bases, with 16 bases left between them. The CDR3 is 15 residues long. This CDR3 is CASRAVGWENQPQHF. The CDR3 coding sequence is TGTGCCAGCAGAGCTGTGGGATGGGAGAATCAGCCCCAGCATTTT.

This clone turned up a few times. The chain is built from TRBV9 and TRBJ1-2, with no clear D. V was trimmed by 4 bases and J by 8 bases, leaving 18 bases between them. The germline gives CDR1 SGDLS, CDR2 YYNGEE. This CDR3 contains 14 residues. Written as DNA, the CDR3 is TGTGCCAGCAGCCCCCAGGTAGGGAAATGGGGCTACACCTTC. It encodes CASSPQVGKWGYTF.

The V gene is TRBV7-3, the J gene TRBJ2-2, with D unresolved. This CDR3 is built from 15 residues. V was clipped by 3 bases and J by 3 bases, with 11 bases between them. CDR1 is SGHTA and CDR2 is FQGTGA in the germline V gene. CDR3 DNA: TGTGCCAGCAGCTTCCTCGGGTCTGACACCGGGGAGCTGTTTTTT. Translating gives CASSFLGSDTGELFF.

The chain employs TRBV5-1 and TRBJ1-2; 7 nucleotides agree with TRBD1. Trimming removed 0 bases from V and 7 bases from J; junction bases left unmatched: 6. The CDR3 length is 14 residues. Germline V CDR1 and CDR2: SGHRS, YFSETQ. The CDR3 protein is CASSLARQGSGYTF. The CDR3, as DNA: TGCGCCAGCAGCTTGGCCCGACAGGGAAGTGGCTACACCTTC.

This chain connects TRBV5-1 to TRBJ1-6; tentatively, D is TRBD1 (6 bases). Germline V gene lookup returns CDR1 SGHRS and CDR2 YFSETQ. Trimming removed 3 bases from V and 8 bases from J, with 12 bases in between. The CDR3 length is 14 residues. The CDR3 DNA is TGCGCCAGCAGCTGGACAGTCACCGATTCACCCCTCCACTTT. This sequence encodes CASSWTVTDSPLHF.

The J gene is TRBJ2-7, the V gene TRBV7-2, with TRBD2 as a possible D gene (5 bases). The CDR3 is 14 residues long. The germline CDR1 and CDR2 sequences are SGHTA and FQGNSA. V shed 4 bases and J shed 5 bases, with 15 bases lying between them. The CDR3 coding sequence is TGTGCCAGCAGCTCATCCGGGGTCATGAACGAGCAGTACTTC. Protein sequence: CASSSSGVMNEQYF. The full variable domain, in which reference TRBV7-2 and TRBJ2-7 provide the parts outside the CDR3, is GAGVSQSPSNKVTEKGKDVELRCDPISGHTALYWYRQSLGQGLEFLIYFQGNSAPDKSGLPSDRFSAERTGGSVSTLTIQRTQQEDSAVYLCASSSSGVMNEQYFGPGTRLTVT.

A few counts support this clone. The chain couples TRBV11-2 to TRBJ1-1, with unresolved D. Germline assignment: CDR1 SGHAT and CDR2 FQNNGV. The germline V and J ends were trimmed by 6 bases and 1 base, with 9 bases remaining between them. The length of the CDR3 is 13 residues. The CDR3 DNA reads TGTGCCAGCAGGGACCCTCCGAACACTGAAGCTTTCTTT. The encoded protein is CASRDPPNTEAFF.

The V and J genes are TRBV3-1 (or the pseudogene TRBV3-2) and TRBJ1-2; D possibly corresponds to TRBD1 (5 bases). CDR3 length equals 15 residues. The V gene's germline CDR1 is LGHDT and CDR2 YNNKEL (reference sequence). The V end lost 5 bases, the J end lost 0 bases, and 13 bases lay between the germline ends. The CDR3 sequence: CASSSGDSANYGYTF. In nucleotides, the CDR3 is TGTGCCAGCAGCTCTGGAGACAGCGCTAACTATGGCTACACCTTC.

The rearrangement links TRBV7-3 to TRBJ2-1; D remains unclear. CDR3 length: 15 residues. Trimming cost V 0 bases and J 0 bases, with 6 bases left between them. The germline V gene has CDR1 SGHTA and CDR2 FQGTGA. The CDR3 here is CASSLTRSSYNEQFF. CDR3 DNA: TGTGCCAGCAGCTTAACCAGGAGCTCCTACAATGAGCAGTTCTTC.

The V gene is TRBV19, the J gene TRBJ2-5; 8 bases agree with TRBD1. The CDR3 covers 16 residues. The germline V gene has CDR1 LNHDA and CDR2 SQIVND (reference sequence). With 1 base clipped from V and 2 bases from J, the junction kept 6 bases outside the gene matches. CDR3 residues: CASSIGRTGLQETQYF. In nucleotides, the CDR3 is TGTGCCAGTAGTATAGGGAGGACAGGGCTTCAAGAGACCCAGTACTTC.